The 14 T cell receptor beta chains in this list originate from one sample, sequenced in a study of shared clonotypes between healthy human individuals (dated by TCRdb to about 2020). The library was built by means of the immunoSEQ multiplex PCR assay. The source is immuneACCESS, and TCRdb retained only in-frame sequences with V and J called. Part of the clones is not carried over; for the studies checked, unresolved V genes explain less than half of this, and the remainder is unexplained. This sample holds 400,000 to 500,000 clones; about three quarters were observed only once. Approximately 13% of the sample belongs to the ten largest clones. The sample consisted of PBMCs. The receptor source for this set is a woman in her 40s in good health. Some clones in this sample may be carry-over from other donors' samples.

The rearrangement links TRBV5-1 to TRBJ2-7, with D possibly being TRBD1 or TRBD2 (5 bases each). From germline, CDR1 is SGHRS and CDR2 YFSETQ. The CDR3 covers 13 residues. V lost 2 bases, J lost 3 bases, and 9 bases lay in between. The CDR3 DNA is TGCGCCAGCAGCTTACGAGGGGACTACGAGCAGTACTTC. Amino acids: CASSLRGDYEQYF.

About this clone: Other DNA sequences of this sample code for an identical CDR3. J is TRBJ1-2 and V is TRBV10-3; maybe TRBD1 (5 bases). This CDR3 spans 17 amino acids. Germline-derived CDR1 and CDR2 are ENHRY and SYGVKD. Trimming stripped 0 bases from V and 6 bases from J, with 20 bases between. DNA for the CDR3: TGTGCCATCAGTGAGTCGATCGGAGGGGAACGAGGCGATGGCTACACCTTC. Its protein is CAISESIGGERGDGYTF.

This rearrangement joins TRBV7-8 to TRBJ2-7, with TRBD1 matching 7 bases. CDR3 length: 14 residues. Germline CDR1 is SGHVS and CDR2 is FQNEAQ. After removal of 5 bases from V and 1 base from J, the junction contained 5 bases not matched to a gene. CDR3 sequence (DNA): TGTGCCAGCAGCCTAGACAGGGCTTCCTACGAGCAGTACTTC. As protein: CASSLDRASYEQYF.

The CDR3 DNA is TGTGCCACCAGCAGGGCTCCCGCGACAGGGGTTAATGAAAAACTGTTTTTT. This encodes CATSRAPATGVNEKLFF. The chain joins TRBV15 to TRBJ1-4; 8 bases match TRBD1. CDR3 length: 17 amino acids. Germline V lookup: CDR1 LNHNV, CDR2 YYDKDF (reference sequence). V trimming: 3 bases; J trimming: 4 bases; junction bases outside the gene matches: 10.

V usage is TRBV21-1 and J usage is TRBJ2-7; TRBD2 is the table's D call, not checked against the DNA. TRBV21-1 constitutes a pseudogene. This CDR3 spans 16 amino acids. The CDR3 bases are TGTGCCAGCAGCACCCGACACAGCGGGACCACCTACGAGCAGTACTTC. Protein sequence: CASSTRHSGTTYEQYF.

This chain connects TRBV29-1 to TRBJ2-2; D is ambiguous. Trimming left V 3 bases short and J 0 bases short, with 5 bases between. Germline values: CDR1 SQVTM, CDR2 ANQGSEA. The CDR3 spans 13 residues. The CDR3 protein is CSVDQTNTGELFF. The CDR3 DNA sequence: TGCAGCGTTGACCAGACGAACACCGGGGAGCTGTTTTTT.

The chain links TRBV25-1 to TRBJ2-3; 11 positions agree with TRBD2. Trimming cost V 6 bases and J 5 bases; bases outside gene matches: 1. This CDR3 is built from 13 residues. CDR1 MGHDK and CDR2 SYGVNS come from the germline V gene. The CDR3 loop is CASSGLAGDTQYF. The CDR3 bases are TGTGCCAGCAGCGGACTAGCGGGAGATACGCAGTATTTT.

CDR3: CASSFTLGNTEAFF. The CDR3 nucleotides are TGTGCCAGCAGCTTTACGCTGGGGAACACTGAAGCTTTCTTT. This rearrangement joins TRBV5-4 to TRBJ1-1; D is ambiguous. Germline V gene data show CDR1 as SGHNT and CDR2 as YYREEE (reference sequence). CDR3 length: 14 amino acids. Trimming removed 2 bases at V and 1 base at J, with 9 bases between.

The CDR3 is CAWSVTPPAGTQYF. CDR3 nucleotides: TGTGCCTGGAGTGTAACCCCCCCCGCGGGGACCCAGTACTTC. The chain combines TRBV30 with TRBJ2-5, with a tentative D call TRBD2 (5 bases). V was trimmed by 0 bases and J by 7 bases, leaving 15 bases between them. Germline loops: CDR1 GTSNPN, CDR2 SVGIG (reference sequence). This CDR3 contains 14 residues.

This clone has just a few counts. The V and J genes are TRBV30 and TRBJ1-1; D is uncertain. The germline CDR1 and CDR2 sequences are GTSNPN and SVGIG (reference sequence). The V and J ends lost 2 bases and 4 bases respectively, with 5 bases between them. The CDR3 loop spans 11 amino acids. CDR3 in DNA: TGTGCCTGGAGTCCCCCCACTGAAGCTTTCTTT. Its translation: CAWSPPTEAFF.

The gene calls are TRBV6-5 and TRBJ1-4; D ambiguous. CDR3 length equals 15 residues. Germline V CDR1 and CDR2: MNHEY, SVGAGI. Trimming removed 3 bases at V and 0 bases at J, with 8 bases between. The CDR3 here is CASSYGVATNEKLFF. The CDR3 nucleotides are TGTGCCAGCAGTTATGGGGTGGCAACTAATGAAAAACTGTTTTTT.

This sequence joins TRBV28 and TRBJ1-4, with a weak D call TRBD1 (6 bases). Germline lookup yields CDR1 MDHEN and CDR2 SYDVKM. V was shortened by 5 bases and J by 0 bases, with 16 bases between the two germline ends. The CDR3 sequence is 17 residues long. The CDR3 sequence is CASSRGTAYATNEKLFF. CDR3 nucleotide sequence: TGTGCCAGCAGTAGGGGGACGGCTTATGCAACTAATGAAAAACTGTTTTTT.

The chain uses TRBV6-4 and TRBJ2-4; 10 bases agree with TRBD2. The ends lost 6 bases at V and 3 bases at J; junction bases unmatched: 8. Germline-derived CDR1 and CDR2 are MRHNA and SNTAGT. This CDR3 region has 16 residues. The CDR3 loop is CASSPEAGGGKNIQYF. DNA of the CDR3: TGTGCCAGCAGCCCTGAAGCGGGAGGGGGCAAAAACATTCAGTACTTC.

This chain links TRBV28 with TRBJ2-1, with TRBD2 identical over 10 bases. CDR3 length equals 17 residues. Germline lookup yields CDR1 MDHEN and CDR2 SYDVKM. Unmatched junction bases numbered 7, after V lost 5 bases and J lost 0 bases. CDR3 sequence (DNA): TGTGCCAGCAGTACCCGACTAGCGGGTAGCTCCTACAATGAGCAGTTCTTC. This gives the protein CASSTRLAGSSYNEQFF.